The T cell receptor beta chain described here comes from a study of blood T cell repertoires in COVID-19. Study details: Italy, Spain and the United States were the sources of the convalescent and acute COVID-19 samples. PBMCs, B-cell-depleted T cells, or T cells provided the cDNA or gDNA that made up the material.

In the authors' workflow: For nucleated cells, counts were estimated from reference gene primer amplification. Measured with immunoSEQ multiplex PCR; TCRdb has only the in-frame clones, and not every one. The DNA gave D and trimming, while V, J and clone size come from that table. The table has about 140,000 clones, roughly 80% seen once. The V and J ends lost 0 bases and 10 bases respectively, with 13 bases between them. The CDR3 runs to 15 residues. From germline, CDR1 is LNHNV and CDR2 YYDKDF (reference sequence). This receptor was obtained from an older woman with acute or convalescent COVID-19. The chain links TRBV15 to TRBJ1-6, with D perhaps matching TRBD1 (5 bases). Sequencing input: peripheral blood. CDR3 residues: CATSREGRVGSPLHF. The CDR3 DNA sequence: TGTGCCACCAGCAGAGAGGGCAGGGTGGGATCACCCCTCCACTTT.